Listed here are 14 T cell receptor beta chains from one sample, sequenced in a study of Ad26.COV2.S vaccination and SARS-CoV-2 variants. Clones were read by immunoSEQ multiplex PCR, and TCRdb kept only the in-frame ones, dropping some. The sample consists of around 300,000 clones, 80% to 90% of them appearing once. Treatment specified: some 20 received Ad26.COV2.S at low or high dose, single or two shots; roughly five received placebo; per-sample allocation not given. The samples were gathered on day 63 after the first injection of vaccine or placebo. The material was peripheral blood, obtained in a trial of Ad26.COV2.S vaccine versus placebo. The receptors shown here come from a person between 18 and 60 years old who received the Ad26.COV2.S COVID-19 vaccine or a placebo.

CDR3 loop: CASSQAGVQETQYF. CDR3 in DNA: TGTGCCAGCAGCCAAGCGGGGGTACAAGAGACCCAGTACTTC. This chain joins TRBV4-2 and TRBJ2-5; D possibly corresponds to TRBD2 (6 bases). Germline CDR1 LGHNA, CDR2 YNFKEQ. This CDR3 is built from 14 residues. The V and J ends lost 1 base and 2 bases respectively, with 8 bases between them.

Comments on this clone: In the same sample, other DNA sequences code for this CDR3. The chain has TRBV4-3 and TRBJ2-7; D remains unclear. There are 16 residues in the CDR3. The germline V and J ends were trimmed by 0 bases and 0 bases, with 12 bases remaining between them. The germline V gene has CDR1 LGHNA and CDR2 YSLEER. CDR3 nucleotides: TGCGCCAGCAGCCAAGATCGGCAGGCTAGCTCCTACGAGCAGTACTTC. Translating gives CASSQDRQASSYEQYF.

This clone appeared once. The chain is built from TRBV19 and TRBJ1-2; 8 positions agree with TRBD1. The CDR3 covers 15 residues. V lost 5 bases, J lost 1 base, and 6 bases stayed unmatched. Germline lookup yields CDR1 LNHDA and CDR2 SQIVND (reference sequence). The CDR3 sequence is CASSPDRGYNYGYTF. The DNA for the CDR3 is TGTGCCAGTAGTCCCGACAGGGGCTATAACTATGGCTACACCTTC.

This chain links TRBV27 with TRBJ2-1, with D unclear. The CDR3 loop spans 16 amino acids. The V end was cut by 3 bases, the J end by 9 bases, with 21 bases between. The germline V gene encodes CDR1 MNHEY and CDR2 SMNVEV (reference sequence). As DNA, the CDR3 is TGTGCCAGCAGTTTCCTCCAAACCCGACTGCCGCTTGAGCAGTTCTTC. Residues: CASSFLQTRLPLEQFF.

The genes are TRBV3-1 (or the pseudogene TRBV3-2) and TRBJ1-2; 7 bases agree with TRBD1. From germline, CDR1 is LGHDT and CDR2 YNNKEL (reference sequence). This CDR3 comprises 13 residues. With 4 bases clipped from V and 8 bases from J, the junction kept 7 bases outside the gene matches. Here the CDR3 reads CASSLDRERGYTF. Here the CDR3 DNA reads TGTGCCAGCAGCCTCGACAGGGAGCGCGGCTACACCTTC.

In DNA form, the CDR3 reads TGTGCCACCTGGGACAGGGGTTTCAGTGGTCAGCCCCAGCATTTT. Encoded protein: CATWDRGFSGQPQHF. The chain links TRBV19 to TRBJ1-5, with 10 bases identical to TRBD1. This CDR3 has 15 residues. CDR1 is LNHDA and CDR2 is SQIVND in the germline V gene (reference sequence). Trimming took 10 bases from V and 6 from J; bases not matched to a gene: 12.

This clone was observed a single time. The genes are TRBV28 and TRBJ2-1, with D possibly being TRBD1 (6 bases). The germline V gene encodes CDR1 MDHEN and CDR2 SYDVKM. V lost 7 bases and J 8 bases, leaving 24 bases between the germline ends. The CDR3 has 16 residues. CDR3 DNA sequence: TGTGCCAGCACCTCAGCCGGGACAAAGAGTATGGATGAGCAGTTCTTC. Residues: CASTSAGTKSMDEQFF.

The chain combines TRBV2 with TRBJ1-3; a possible D gene is TRBD1 (6 bases). This CDR3 comprises 15 residues. Germline CDR1 is SNHLY and CDR2 is FYNNEI. V dropped 8 bases and J dropped 0 bases, with 14 bases sitting between them. The CDR3 protein is CASSGGSYSGNTIYF. In DNA, the CDR3 is TGTGCCAGCTCGGGGGGCAGTTACTCTGGAAACACCATATATTTT.

The genes are TRBV12-3 or TRBV12-4 and TRBJ1-5; D not resolved. V was shortened by 4 bases and J by 7 bases, with 11 bases between the two germline ends. The CDR3 has 13 residues. The CDR3 protein is CASSYAGSQPQHF. In DNA form, the CDR3 reads TGTGCCAGCAGTTACGCGGGTAGCCAGCCCCAGCATTTT.

V gene TRBV5-6 combines with J gene TRBJ1-2; D is unclear. V lost 4 bases and J lost 2, with 15 bases in between. The CDR3 loop spans 15 amino acids. Germline V lookup: CDR1 SGHDT, CDR2 YYEEEE. The CDR3 DNA reads as TGTGCCAGCAGCGCGGGGTTGTTGGAAAACTATGGCTACACCTTC. It encodes CASSAGLLENYGYTF.

This clone was picked up one time. A far larger clone is a single base away, which makes a read error likely. Other DNA sequences in this sample translate to the same CDR3. The chain is built from TRBV10-2 and TRBJ1-5; D is uncertain. V was cut by 6 bases and J by 6 bases, with 15 bases left in between. Germline V gene sequence: CDR1 WSHSY, CDR2 SAAADI. The CDR3 runs to 14 residues. CDR3 coding DNA: TGCGCCAGCAGACCCACTGGGCCGAGTCAGCCCCAGCATTTT. This codes for CASRPTGPSQPQHF.

The V call is TRBV18, the J call TRBJ1-1; TRBD1 matches at 7 bases. CDR3 size: 15 residues. V gave up 3 bases and J gave up 4 bases; unmatched junction bases: 8. Germline V gene lookup returns CDR1 KGHSH and CDR2 LQKENI. As DNA, the CDR3 is TGTGCCAGCTCACCGCCAGGGGGTTCCGTCACTGAAGCTTTCTTT. It encodes CASSPPGGSVTEAFF.

The chain joins TRBV4-2 to TRBJ2-7; D tentatively fits TRBD1 or TRBD2 (5 bases each). V was trimmed by 3 bases and J by 0 bases, leaving 15 bases between them. CDR1 LGHNA and CDR2 YNFKEQ come from the germline V gene. The CDR3 runs to 16 residues. The CDR3 DNA reads TGTGCCAGCAGCCACGATGGGGTGGGGGACTCCTACGAGCAGTACTTC. This gives the protein CASSHDGVGDSYEQYF.

V usage is TRBV5-1 and J usage is TRBJ2-3; 7 bases fit TRBD1. Germline V lookup: CDR1 SGHRS, CDR2 YFSETQ. The CDR3 totals 16 residues. The J segment lost 2 bases and the V segment lost 4 bases, leaving 10 bases of the junction unmatched. The CDR3 loop is CASSPSGGVNTDTQYF. In DNA, the CDR3 is TGCGCCAGCAGCCCCTCAGGGGGAGTGAACACAGATACGCAGTATTTT.